The source of this TCR beta chain is a study of beta chain features in type 1 diabetes (dated by TCRdb to the late 2010s). Regarding the complete study: Patients and healthy donors did not differ in mean age, gender distribution, total cell number or subset yield. A total of roughly 110 million sorted cells were examined across all samples, and the number of cells per subset was strongly correlated with RNA yield. In the study, TCRB repertoires of sorted circulating CD4+ T cell subsets from recently diagnosed type 1 diabetes patients were compared with those of matched healthy donors. Naive and central memory subsets were obtained from all 28 donors, but regulatory and stem cell-like memory subsets were isolated from only 8 patients and roughly 8 healthy donors.

Each donor gave one peripheral blood draw, averaging approximately 120 mL, which was collected into heparinised tubes. A BD FACSAria II was used to sort naive, central memory, regulatory and stem cell-like memory CD4+ T cells with a panel that included CD45RO, CCR7, CD25, CD127, CD95 and CD27. A purity above 98% was achieved for all sorted populations. PBMCs were isolated immediately by Lymphoprep density gradient centrifugation and stained directly without culture. Samples were stained and sorted in pairs, with one healthy donor and one patient per experiment, so that batch effects were minimized. The High Capacity cDNA Reverse Transcription Kit was used to reverse transcribe all of the isolated RNA, meaning that expressed TCRB transcripts were what got sequenced. Deep immunoSEQ sequencing was performed on naive, central memory and regulatory T cell samples, with an average of around 3.5 million total reads per sample. Sorted cells were lysed in RLT buffer, and RNA was extracted using DNase-treated RNeasy Micro or Mini kits according to cell number. Each cell subset was processed separately to prevent cross-contamination, with patient and healthy donor samples processed together. Using the immunoSEQ multiplex PCR, TCRB sequences were amplified from cDNA into 87-bp fragments spanning the CDR3 region. Amplicons were sequenced on the Illumina HiSeq platform. The authors' pipeline ran thus. Synthetic template baselines were used to correct PCR bias computationally, reads within Hamming distance 2 were collapsed together, and singletons that could not be merged were discarded. Reads were aligned against IMGT so that V, D and J genes, CDR3 length and insertions or deletions at six rearrangement sites could be assigned. Clonotype counts were normalized to sorted cell number within each subset before computing true diversity and Gini coefficients with the tcR R package. The overlap coefficient, calculated on TCRB nucleotide sequences, was used to measure repertoire sharing. Out-of-frame TCRB sequences from naive cells were analyzed as a proxy for the pre-selection repertoire. TCRdb stores this immuneACCESS table with in-frame sequences only. Part of the clones is absent; in the studies checked, under half of the shortfall reflects unresolved V genes, and no reason is known for the rest. The V and J calls and clone size are taken from that table; D and trimming were inferred from the DNA. A total of about 650,000 clones appear in this sample, 9.5% to 15% of them only once. The ten biggest clones cover around 0.12% of the sample.

General conclusions and limits of the study: Shorter templates might be favored by PCR, yet because patient and control samples were amplified and corrected together, any such skew would affect both groups equally. In all four CD4+ subsets, TCRB CDR3 length was moderately but significantly shorter in type 1 diabetes patients. Because small numbers of individuals were included in the HLA sub-analyses, any influence of HLA type on TCRB rearrangement was left unresolved. At VDJ recombination sites, type 1 diabetes patients had fewer insertions and more deleted nucleotides, which implies abnormalities in thymic rearrangement. Because cDNA was sequenced instead of genomic DNA, activated cells with high expression could be over-represented, although the groups did not differ in activation or CD3 levels. Naive, central memory and regulatory TCRB repertoires appeared more similar among patients than among healthy donors.

A remark on this clone: Its antigen target is currently unknown. Base quality data are lacking; no much larger clone is found one base away.

Measured from the cysteine to the phenylalanine, the CDR3 is 14 residues long. The CDR3 DNA has 42 bases and is translated from base 1. V and J are truncated by 2 bases and 6 bases respectively, leaving an intervening sequence of 13 bases. CDR1 and CDR2, looked up from the germline V gene, are MNHEY and SVGAGI. The rearranged segments are TRBV6-5 and TRBJ1-1; the D region possibly corresponds to TRBD1 (6 bases align). The receptor was derived from a man in his thirties or forties with type 1 diabetes. Sequenced material: naive CD4+ T cells from blood. According to the study, the label for this sample's cell subset or site signals: true naive CD4+ T cells. The CDR3 in this case is CASSYGQPLSEAFF. The bases are TGTGCCAGCAGTTACGGACAGCCGCTATCTGAAGCTTTCTTT.